This TCR beta chain comes out of a study of T cell responses to AZD1222 COVID-19 vaccine. This clone was detected once. Its antigen is unidentified. Only in-frame clones appear in the TCRdb table, and some are missing; sequencing was by immunoSEQ multiplex PCR. This sample carries some 74,000 clones, roughly nine tenths of them seen once, and the ten largest clones take about 1.3%. Germline V CDR1 and CDR2: MNHNY, SVGAGI (reference sequence). Trimming cost V 4 bases and J 7 bases, with 8 bases left between them. The CDR3 covers 11 residues. General study results and limits: Donors were chiefly white British, with a greater number of females, and clonal diversity was perhaps underestimated. At 160-218 and 743-854, vaccine-associated CD4 TCRs were dominant, and they spanned spike.

This sequence joins TRBV6-6 and TRBJ2-7; no clear D gene. The sample here was peripheral blood, taken 28 days after the second AZD1222 dose. This clonotype was obtained from an adult who received the AZD1222 COVID-19 vaccine. In DNA, the CDR3 is TGTGCCAGCAGTTTTGGGCGGGAGCAGTACTTC. Its protein product is CASSFGREQYF.